The source of this T cell receptor (beta chain) is a study of cytomegalovirus exposure and HLA in healthy donors. PCR was performed using 60 Vbeta and 13 Jbeta primers. In the original analysis: Later, an analysis found 75 million to 100 million unique TCR beta chains, and around 12 million of these were shared. Some clones are missing from TCRdb's copy, which holds only in-frame ones; the method was immunoSEQ multiplex PCR. That table furnishes V, J and clone size, whereas the DNA furnished D and trimming. The sample includes over 150,000 clones, roughly four fifths seen only once; the top ten take more than 1.5%. At the time of sampling, donors were nominally healthy, though unrecorded immune exposures were likely. The CDR3 is 14 amino acids. CDR1 MNHEY and CDR2 SVGAGI come from the germline V gene. Between the trimmed V and J ends, which lost 0 bases and 0 bases, there was a span of 6 bases.

The sequence came from a man between 50 and 59 years old in good health and CMV-seronegative. V and J are TRBV6-5 and TRBJ2-7; no firm D call. Sequenced material: PBMCs. As DNA, the CDR3 is TGTGCCAGCAGTTACTCGCCTAGCTCCTACGAGCAGTACTTC. Encoded protein: CASSYSPSSYEQYF.